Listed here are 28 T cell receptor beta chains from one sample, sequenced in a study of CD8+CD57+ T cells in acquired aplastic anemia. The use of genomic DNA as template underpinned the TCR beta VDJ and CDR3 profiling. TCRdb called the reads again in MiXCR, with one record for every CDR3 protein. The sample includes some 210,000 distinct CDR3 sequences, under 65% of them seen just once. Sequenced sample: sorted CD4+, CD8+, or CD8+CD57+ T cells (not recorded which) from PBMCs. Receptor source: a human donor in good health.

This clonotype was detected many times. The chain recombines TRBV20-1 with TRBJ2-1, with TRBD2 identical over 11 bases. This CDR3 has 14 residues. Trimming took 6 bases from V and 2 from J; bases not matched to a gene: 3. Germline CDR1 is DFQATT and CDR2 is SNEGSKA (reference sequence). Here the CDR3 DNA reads TGCAGTGCAGAGACTAGCGGGACCTACAATGAGCAGTTCTTC. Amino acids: CSAETSGTYNEQFF.

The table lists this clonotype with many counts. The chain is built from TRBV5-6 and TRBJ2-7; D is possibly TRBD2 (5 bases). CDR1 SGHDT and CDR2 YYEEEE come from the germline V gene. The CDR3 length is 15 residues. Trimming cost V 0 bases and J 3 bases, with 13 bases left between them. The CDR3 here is CASSLAGVFNYEQYF. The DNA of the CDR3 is TGTGCCAGCAGCTTGGCCGGGGTGTTTAACTACGAGCAGTACTTC.

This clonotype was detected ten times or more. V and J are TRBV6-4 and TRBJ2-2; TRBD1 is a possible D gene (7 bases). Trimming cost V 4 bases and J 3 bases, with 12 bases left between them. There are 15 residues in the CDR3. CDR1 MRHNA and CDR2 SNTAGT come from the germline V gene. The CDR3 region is CASSAQGGDTGELFF. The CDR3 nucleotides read TGTGCCAGCAGTGCTCAGGGGGGAGACACCGGGGAGCTGTTTTTT.

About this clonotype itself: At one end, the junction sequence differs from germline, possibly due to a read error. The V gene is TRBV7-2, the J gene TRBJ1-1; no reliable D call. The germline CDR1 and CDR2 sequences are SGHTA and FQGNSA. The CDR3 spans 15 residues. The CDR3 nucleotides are TGTGCCAGCAGCTTATTGGTCAGAGCAAACACTGAAGCTCTCTTT. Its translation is CASSLLVRANTEALF.

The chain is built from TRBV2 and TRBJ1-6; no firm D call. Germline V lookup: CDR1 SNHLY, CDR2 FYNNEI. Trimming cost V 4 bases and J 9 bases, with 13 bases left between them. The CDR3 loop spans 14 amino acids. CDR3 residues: CASSVSELTSPLHF. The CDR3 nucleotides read TGTGCCAGCAGTGTAAGTGAGCTGACTTCACCCCTCCACTTT.

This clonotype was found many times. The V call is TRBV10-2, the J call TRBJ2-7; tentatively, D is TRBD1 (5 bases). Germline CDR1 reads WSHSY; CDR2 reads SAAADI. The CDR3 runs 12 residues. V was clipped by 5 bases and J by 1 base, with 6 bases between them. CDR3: CASSQGSYEQYF. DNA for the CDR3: TGCGCCAGCAGTCAGGGATCCTACGAGCAGTACTTC.

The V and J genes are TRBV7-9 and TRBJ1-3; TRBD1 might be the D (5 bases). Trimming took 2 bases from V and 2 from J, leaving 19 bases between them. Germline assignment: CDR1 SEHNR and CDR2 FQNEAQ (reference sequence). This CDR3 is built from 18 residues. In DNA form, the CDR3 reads TGTGCCAGCAGCTTAATCCACGGTCGCCTGGGGGCTGGAAACACCATATATTTT. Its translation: CASSLIHGRLGAGNTIYF.

DNA of the CDR3: TGTGCCAGCAGCTTAGTTGGCAGCTCTAACTATGGCTACACCTTC. It is translated as CASSLVGSSNYGYTF. The chain uses TRBV11-2 and TRBJ1-2; D is ambiguous. CDR3 length: 15 residues. V was clipped by 1 base and J by 0 bases, with 9 bases between them. Per the germline V gene, CDR1 is SGHAT and CDR2 is FQNNGV. Based on the CDR3 plus reference TRBV11-2 and TRBJ1-2, the full variable domain is EAGVAQSPRYKIIEKRQSVAFWCNPISGHATLYWYQQILGQGPKLLIQFQNNGVVDDSQLPKDRFSAERLKGVDSTLKIQPAKLEDSAVYLCASSLVGSSNYGYTFGSGTRLTVV.

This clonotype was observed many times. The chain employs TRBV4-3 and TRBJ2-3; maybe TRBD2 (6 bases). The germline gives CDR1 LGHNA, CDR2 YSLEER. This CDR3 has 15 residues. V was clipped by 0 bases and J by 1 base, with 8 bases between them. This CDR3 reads CASSQDGGRTDTQYF. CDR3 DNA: TGCGCCAGCAGCCAAGATGGAGGGCGCACAGATACGCAGTATTTT.

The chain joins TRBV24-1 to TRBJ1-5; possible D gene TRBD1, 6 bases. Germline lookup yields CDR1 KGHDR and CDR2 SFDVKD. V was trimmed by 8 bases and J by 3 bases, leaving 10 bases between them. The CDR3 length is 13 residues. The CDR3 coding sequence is TGTGCCACCAAGGGACAATCCAATCAGCCCCAGCATTTT. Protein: CATKGQSNQPQHF.

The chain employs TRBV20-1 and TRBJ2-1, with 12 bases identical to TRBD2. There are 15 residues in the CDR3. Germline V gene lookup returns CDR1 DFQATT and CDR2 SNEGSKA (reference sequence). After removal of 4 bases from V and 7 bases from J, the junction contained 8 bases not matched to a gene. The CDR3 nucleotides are TGCAGTGCTAACGGCCCTAGCGGGAGGGCAAATGAGCAGTTCTTC. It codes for CSANGPSGRANEQFF.

The CDR3 region has the DNA TGTGCCAGTAGTCTTCACCGGGACGGGACCTACGAGCAGTACTTC. Translated: CASSLHRDGTYEQYF. The chain combines TRBV19 with TRBJ2-7; D tentatively reads TRBD1 or TRBD2 (5 bases each). The V gene lost 5 bases and the J gene lost 2 bases, with 16 bases spanning the gap. There are 15 residues in the CDR3. Germline lookup yields CDR1 LNHDA and CDR2 SQIVND (reference sequence).

For the CDR3, the DNA is TGTGCCAGCAGCTTAACGCTAGGAAACAATGAGCAGTTCTTC. Encoded protein: CASSLTLGNNEQFF. The chain uses TRBV7-3 and TRBJ2-1; D gene unclear. This CDR3 has 14 amino acids. Germline V gene data show CDR1 as SGHTA and CDR2 as FQGTGA. The ends were cut back, 0 bases at V and 5 bases at J, with 8 bases in the middle.

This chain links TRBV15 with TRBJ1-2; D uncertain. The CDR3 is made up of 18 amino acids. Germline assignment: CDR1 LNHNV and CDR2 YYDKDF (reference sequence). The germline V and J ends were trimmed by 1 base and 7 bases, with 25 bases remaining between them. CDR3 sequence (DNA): TGTGCCACCAGCAGAGTCCGGCACTCCTACGAGCAGGTCCCTGGCTACACCTTC. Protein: CATSRVRHSYEQVPGYTF.

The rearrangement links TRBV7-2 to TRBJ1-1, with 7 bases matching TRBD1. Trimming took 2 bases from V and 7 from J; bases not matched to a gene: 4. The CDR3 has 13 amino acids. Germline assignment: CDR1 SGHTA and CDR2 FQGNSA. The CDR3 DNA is TGTGCCAGCAGCTTAACGGGACAGCTTGAAGCTTTCTTT. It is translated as CASSLTGQLEAFF.

CDR3 protein: CAISESMTLYGYTF. CDR3 bases: TGTGCCATCAGTGAGTCAATGACACTCTATGGCTACACCTTC. The V call is TRBV10-3, the J call TRBJ1-2, with D unclear. Germline-derived CDR1 and CDR2 are ENHRY and SYGVKD. V lost 0 bases and J 4 bases, leaving 9 bases between the germline ends. The CDR3 covers 14 residues.

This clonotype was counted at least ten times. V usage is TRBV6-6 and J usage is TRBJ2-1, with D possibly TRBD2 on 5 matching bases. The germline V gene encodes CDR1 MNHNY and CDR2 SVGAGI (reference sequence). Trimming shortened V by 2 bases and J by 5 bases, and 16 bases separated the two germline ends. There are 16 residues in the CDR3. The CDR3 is CASSYAFTRFHNEQFF. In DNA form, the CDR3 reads TGTGCCAGCAGTTACGCCTTTACTAGGTTCCACAATGAGCAGTTCTTC.

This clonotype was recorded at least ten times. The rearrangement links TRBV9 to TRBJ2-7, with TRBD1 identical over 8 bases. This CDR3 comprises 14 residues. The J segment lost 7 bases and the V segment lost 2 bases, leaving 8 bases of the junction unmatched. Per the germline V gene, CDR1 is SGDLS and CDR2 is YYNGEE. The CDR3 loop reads CASSVDRAFGEQYF. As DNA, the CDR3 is TGTGCCAGCAGCGTGGACAGGGCCTTTGGGGAGCAGTACTTC.

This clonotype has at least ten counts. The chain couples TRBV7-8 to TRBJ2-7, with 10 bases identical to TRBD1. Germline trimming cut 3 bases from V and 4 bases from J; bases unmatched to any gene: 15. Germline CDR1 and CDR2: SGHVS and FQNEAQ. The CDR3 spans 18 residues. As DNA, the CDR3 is TGTGCCAGCAGCTTTGGAGTGCCTGAGGGACAGGGGTTTTACGAGCAGTACTTC. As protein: CASSFGVPEGQGFYEQYF.

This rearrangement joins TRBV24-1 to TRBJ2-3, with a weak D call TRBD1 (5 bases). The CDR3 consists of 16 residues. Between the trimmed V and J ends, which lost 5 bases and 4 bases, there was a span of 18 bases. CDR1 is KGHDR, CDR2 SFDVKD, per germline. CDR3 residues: CATSVVRGTGPDTQYF. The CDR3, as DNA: TGTGCCACCAGTGTCGTAAGGGGAACGGGCCCAGATACGCAGTATTTT.

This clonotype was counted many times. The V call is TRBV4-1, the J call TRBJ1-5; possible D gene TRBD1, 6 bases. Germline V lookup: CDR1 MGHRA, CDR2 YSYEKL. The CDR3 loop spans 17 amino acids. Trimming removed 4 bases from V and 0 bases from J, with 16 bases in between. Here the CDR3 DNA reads TGCGCCAGCAGCCTATCAGCAGGGGATCGTAGCAATCAGCCCCAGCATTTT. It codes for CASSLSAGDRSNQPQHF.

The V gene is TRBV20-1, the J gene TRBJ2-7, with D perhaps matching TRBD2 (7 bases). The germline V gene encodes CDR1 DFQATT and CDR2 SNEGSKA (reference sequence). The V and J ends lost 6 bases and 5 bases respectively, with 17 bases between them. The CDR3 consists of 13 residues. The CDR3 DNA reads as TGCAGTGCCCCTGGGGGGGGGCAGAACGAGCAGTACTTC. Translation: CSAPGGGQNEQYF.

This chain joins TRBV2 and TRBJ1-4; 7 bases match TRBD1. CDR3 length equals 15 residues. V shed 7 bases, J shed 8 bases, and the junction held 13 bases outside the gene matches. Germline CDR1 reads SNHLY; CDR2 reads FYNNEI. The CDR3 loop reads CASNDPQGPREKLFF. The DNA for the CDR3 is TGTGCCAGCAATGACCCACAGGGGCCTCGCGAAAAACTGTTTTTT.

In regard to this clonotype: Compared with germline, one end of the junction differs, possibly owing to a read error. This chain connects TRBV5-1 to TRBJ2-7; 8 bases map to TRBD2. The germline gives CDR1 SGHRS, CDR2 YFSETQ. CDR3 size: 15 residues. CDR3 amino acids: CASRYSGTLSYEQYF. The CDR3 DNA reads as TGTGCCAGCAGGTATAGCGGGACCCTATCTTACGAGCAGTACTTC.

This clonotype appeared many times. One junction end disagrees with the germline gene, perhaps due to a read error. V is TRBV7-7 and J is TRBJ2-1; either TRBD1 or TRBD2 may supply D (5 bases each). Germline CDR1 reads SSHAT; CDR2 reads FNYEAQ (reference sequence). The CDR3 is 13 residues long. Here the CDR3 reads CASSPLGAPEQFF. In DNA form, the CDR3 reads TGTGCTAGCAGCCCACTCGGGGCGCCTGAGCAGTTCTTC.

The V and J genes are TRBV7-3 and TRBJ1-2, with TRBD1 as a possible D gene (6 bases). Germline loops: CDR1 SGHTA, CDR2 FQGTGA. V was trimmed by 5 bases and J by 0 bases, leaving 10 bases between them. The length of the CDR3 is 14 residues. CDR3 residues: CASSPGTSNYGYTF. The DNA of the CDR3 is TGTGCCAGCAGCCCCGGGACATCTAACTATGGCTACACCTTC.

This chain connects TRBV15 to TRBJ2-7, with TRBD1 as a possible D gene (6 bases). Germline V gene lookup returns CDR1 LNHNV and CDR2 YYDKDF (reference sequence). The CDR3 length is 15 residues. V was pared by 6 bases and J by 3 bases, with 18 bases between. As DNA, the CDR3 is TGTGCCACCAGAGGGGAAGGGCAGGGGTTCTACGAGCAGTACTTC. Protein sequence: CATRGEGQGFYEQYF.

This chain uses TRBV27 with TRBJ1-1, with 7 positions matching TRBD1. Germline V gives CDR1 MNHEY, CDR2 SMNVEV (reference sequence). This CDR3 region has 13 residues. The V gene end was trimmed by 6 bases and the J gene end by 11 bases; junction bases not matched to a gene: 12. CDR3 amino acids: CASSLIKGADAFF. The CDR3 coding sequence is TGTGCCAGCAGCCTTATAAAGGGGGCGGACGCTTTCTTT.